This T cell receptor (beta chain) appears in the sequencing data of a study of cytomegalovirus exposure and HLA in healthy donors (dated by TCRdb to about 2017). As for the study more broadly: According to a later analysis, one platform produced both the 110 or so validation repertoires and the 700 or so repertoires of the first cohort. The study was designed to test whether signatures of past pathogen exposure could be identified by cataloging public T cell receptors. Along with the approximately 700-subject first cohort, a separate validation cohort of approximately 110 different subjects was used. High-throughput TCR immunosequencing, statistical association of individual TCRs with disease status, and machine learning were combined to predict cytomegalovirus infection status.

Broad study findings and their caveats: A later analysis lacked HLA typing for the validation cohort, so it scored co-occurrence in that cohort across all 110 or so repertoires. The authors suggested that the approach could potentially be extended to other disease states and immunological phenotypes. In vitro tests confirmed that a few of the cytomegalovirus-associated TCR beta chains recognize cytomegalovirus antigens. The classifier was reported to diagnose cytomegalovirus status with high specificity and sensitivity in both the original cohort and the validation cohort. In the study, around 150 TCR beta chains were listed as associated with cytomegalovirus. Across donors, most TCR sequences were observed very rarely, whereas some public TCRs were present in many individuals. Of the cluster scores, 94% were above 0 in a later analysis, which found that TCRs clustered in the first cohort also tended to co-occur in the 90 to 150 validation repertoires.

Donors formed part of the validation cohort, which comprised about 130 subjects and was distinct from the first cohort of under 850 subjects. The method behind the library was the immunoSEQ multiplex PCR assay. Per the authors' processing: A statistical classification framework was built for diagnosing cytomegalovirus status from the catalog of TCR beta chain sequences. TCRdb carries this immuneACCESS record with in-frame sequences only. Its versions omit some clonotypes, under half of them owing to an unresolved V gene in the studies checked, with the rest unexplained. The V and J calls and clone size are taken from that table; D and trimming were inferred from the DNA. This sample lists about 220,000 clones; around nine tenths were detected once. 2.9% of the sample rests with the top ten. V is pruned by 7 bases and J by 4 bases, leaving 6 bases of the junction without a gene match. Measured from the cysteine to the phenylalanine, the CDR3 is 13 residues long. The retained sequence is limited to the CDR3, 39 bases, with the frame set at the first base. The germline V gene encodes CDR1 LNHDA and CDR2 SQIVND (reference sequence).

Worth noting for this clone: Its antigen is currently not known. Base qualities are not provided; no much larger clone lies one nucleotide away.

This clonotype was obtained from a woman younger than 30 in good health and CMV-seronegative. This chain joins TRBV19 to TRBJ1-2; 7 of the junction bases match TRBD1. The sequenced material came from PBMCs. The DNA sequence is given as TGTGCCAGTACGTTCGACAGGGTCTATGGCTACACCTTC. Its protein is CASTFDRVYGYTF. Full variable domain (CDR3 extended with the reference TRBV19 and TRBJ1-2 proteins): DGGITQSPKYLFRKEGQNVTLSCEQNLNHDAMYWYRQDPGQGLRLIYYSQIVNDFQKGDIAEGYSVSREKKESFPLTVTSAQKNPTAFYLCASTFDRVYGYTFGSGTRLTVV.